This T cell receptor (beta chain) was found in a study of neurological immune-mediated disorders. Study observations and caveats: Sharing of CDR3 amino acid sequences among expanded clones across subjects was absent, suggesting private repertoires in all groups. HTLV-1-associated myelopathy displayed the greatest TCR clonal expansion, and multiple sclerosis exhibited the smallest, lower than that of healthy controls.

The cDNA was synthesized by 5'RACE incorporating 10-nucleotide random UMIs. TCRdb re-analysed the 5' RACE reads in MiXCR, keeping a single row per CDR3 protein. There are approximately 48,000 distinct CDR3 sequences in the sample; about 9.3% occur only once, and approximately 5% lies in the top ten. This clonotype was seen many times. Antigen specificity is unknown. Stored at -80 C, 2 million PBMCs were the source of the unsorted libraries. The germline CDR1 and CDR2 sequences are MDHEN and SYDVKM. With 3 bases removed from V and 0 bases from J, the gap between germline ends came to 11 bases. The length of the CDR3 is 15 residues.

The sequencing input was PBMCs. This rearrangement joins TRBV28 to TRBJ1-1; TRBD1 is a possible D gene (5 bases). The clonotype originates from a man in his 70s with HTLV-1-associated myelopathy (HAM/TSP). CDR3 DNA sequence: TGTGCCAGCAGTTTGGGGGGGATCCTGAACACTGAAGCTTTCTTT. Its translation: CASSLGGILNTEAFF.